A selection of T cell receptor beta chains follows, all from one sample in a study of PD-1 blockade in classical Hodgkin lymphoma. Repertoires were generated with immunoSEQ multiplex PCR, while TCRdb's copy carries only in-frame clones and drops some. The table has over 35,000 clones, about 86% seen once. Here the sequenced sample was peripheral blood mononuclear cells (PBMCs), taken before the second cycle of nivolumab. Every receptor here comes from a human donor with classical Hodgkin lymphoma. Both conserved end residues are part of each CDR3.

v_call cdr3_aa
TRBV4-3 CASSAGTSGGHEQFF
TRBV2 CASSSGELFF
TRBV2 CASGAFPYEQYF
TRBV11-2 CASRRSYEQYF
TRBV4-3 CASSQVLRLEHGYTF
TRBV9 CASSSLTGGITDTQYF
TRBV6-5 CASTLQGGGETQYF
TRBV10-3 CAIRGQYEAFF
TRBV5-1 CASSLGSGRPEETQYF
TRBV7-9 CASSSRDRDEQYF